The 9 T cell receptor beta chains in this list originate from one sample, sequenced in a study of spatial heterogeneity in lung cancer. Study results and limitations: Expanded alpha and beta TCR counts within tumors tracked tumor mutation counts.

Time point meaning: sample taken at primary tumor resection. TCRdb processed the 5' RACE reads anew with MiXCR; each CDR3 protein has one entry. Of 2,500 to 3,000 distinct CDR3 sequences in the sample, under 55% were seen once. These receptors lack a known antigen. The sequenced sample was lung tumor tissue, obtained at surgery. These receptor sequences come from a male donor with early-stage non-small cell lung cancer.

A remark on this clonotype: The size of this beta chain means little, since it is a stray read in a library made for alpha chains. The rearrangement joins TRBV4-1 to TRBJ2-5, with TRBD2 identical over 12 bases. CDR1 is MGHRA and CDR2 is YSYEKL in the germline V gene. Losses at the gene ends were 7 bases for V and 1 base for J; bases not matched to a gene: 10. This CDR3 is 17 amino acids long. This chain's CDR3 is CASTPQLAGGLQETQYF. The CDR3 DNA sequence: TGCGCCAGCACCCCCCAACTAGCGGGAGGCCTCCAAGAGACCCAGTACTTC.

Notes on this clonotype: Since it is a stray read in a library aimed at alpha chains, this beta chain has a size that is not meaningful. J is TRBJ2-4 and V is TRBV7-9; no clear D. Trimming took off 2 bases at V and 2 bases at J, with 7 bases between the two ends. The CDR3 loop spans 14 amino acids. CDR1 is SEHNR and CDR2 is FQNEAQ in the germline V gene (reference sequence). This chain's CDR3 is CASSLKGSKNIQYF. As DNA, the CDR3 is TGTGCCAGCAGCTTAAAAGGTTCCAAAAACATTCAGTACTTC.

This clonotype qualifies as large (0.1 to 1%). With the library built for alpha chains, this beta chain is off target and its frequency is not meaningful. This chain links TRBV7-3 with TRBJ2-5; D unresolved. This CDR3 contains 16 residues. V dropped 4 bases and J dropped 5 bases, with 20 bases sitting between them. Germline CDR1 is SGHTA and CDR2 is FQGTGA. The CDR3 nucleotides are TGTGCCAGCAGCTCCGGGCCCCCTAAGATGGGTGAGACCCAGTACTTC. Its translation: CASSSGPPKMGETQYF.

Comment on this clonotype: In a library made to pick up alpha chains, this beta chain is a stray read with a size that means little. The chain combines TRBV4-2 with TRBJ2-5; D gene unclear. Germline loops: CDR1 LGHNA, CDR2 YNFKEQ. The CDR3 has 14 amino acids. Trimming took off 1 base at V and 4 bases at J, with 10 bases between the two ends. Here the CDR3 DNA reads TGTGCCAGCAGCCAAGGAACCTCCGGAGAGACCCAGTACTTC. Residues: CASSQGTSGETQYF.

Remarks on this clonotype: This beta chain turned up in a library designed for alpha chains; as an off-target read, its abundance says little. This chain joins TRBV7-2 and TRBJ2-1, with unresolved D. This CDR3 comprises 13 residues. The germline V gene has CDR1 SGHTA and CDR2 FQGNSA. With 1 base removed from V and 6 bases from J, the gap between germline ends came to 7 bases. CDR3 sequence reads: CASSLGQFNEQFF. Written as DNA, the CDR3 is TGTGCCAGCAGCTTAGGTCAGTTCAATGAGCAGTTCTTC.

There are a few counts of this clonotype. In a library made to pick up alpha chains, this beta chain is a stray read with a size that means little. V and J are TRBV12-3 or TRBV12-4 and TRBJ2-1, with D perhaps TRBD1 or TRBD2 (5 bases each). This CDR3 comprises 15 residues. V lost 6 bases and J lost 6, with 18 bases in between. CDR3 region: CASSFRTGDVNEQFF. The CDR3 DNA follows: TGTGCCAGCAGCTTCAGAACCGGGGACGTCAATGAGCAGTTCTTC.

By proportion, this clonotype is medium-sized. This beta chain is off target for a library built for alpha chains, so its abundance means little. V usage is TRBV25-1 and J usage is TRBJ2-5, with TRBD2 matching over 9 bases. Trimming removed 3 bases from V and 3 bases from J; junction bases left unmatched: 8. This CDR3 comprises 16 residues. Germline V gene data show CDR1 as MGHDK and CDR2 as SYGVNS. Written as DNA, the CDR3 is TGTGCCAGCAGTGAGGGTAGCGGGAGTGAGAAAGAGACCCAGTACTTC. Encoded protein: CASSEGSGSEKETQYF. The full variable domain, rest sourced from reference TRBV25-1 and TRBJ2-5, is EADIYQTPRYLVIGTGKKITLECSQTMGHDKMYWYQQDPGMELHLIHYSYGVNSTEKGDLSSESTVSRIRTEHFPLTLESARPSHTSQYLCASSEGSGSEKETQYFGPGTRLLVL.

This clonotype was seen a few times. A library made for alpha chains picked up this beta chain off target, so its size means little. The CDR3 coding sequence is TGTGCCAGCAGCTTCCTGACAGTCCCAGATACGCAGTATTTT. Translated: CASSFLTVPDTQYF. The chain combines TRBV7-2 with TRBJ2-3; tentative D call: TRBD1 (5 bases). V was trimmed by 3 bases and J by 4 bases, leaving 11 bases between them. Germline V gene lookup returns CDR1 SGHTA and CDR2 FQGNSA. This CDR3 has 14 residues.

This clonotype was seen only a few times. This beta chain is a stray read from a library made for alpha chains; its abundance is not meaningful. The genes are TRBV29-1 and TRBJ1-2; D is undetermined. CDR1 is SQVTM and CDR2 is ANQGSEA in the germline V gene. V was shortened by 3 bases and J by 7 bases, with 3 bases between the two germline ends. CDR3 length: 9 residues. CDR3 amino acids: CSVDPGYTF. The CDR3 bases are TGCAGCGTTGATCCTGGCTACACCTTC.